The 20 T cell receptor beta chains below all came from one sample that was sequenced in a study of T cell responses to AZD1222 COVID-19 vaccine. Sequencing used immunoSEQ multiplex PCR; TCRdb keeps in-frame clones, though not all of them. The table has roughly 190,000 clones, around nine tenths seen once. The sequencing used peripheral blood, collected 28 days after the second dose of the MenACWY control vaccine. The receptors here all came from an adult who received the MenACWY meningococcal vaccine as a control.

The chain links TRBV12-3 or TRBV12-4 to TRBJ1-2; D gene ambiguous. Trimming removed 3 bases from V and 8 bases from J, with 10 bases in between. The length of the CDR3 is 12 residues. The CDR3 nucleotides are TGTGCCAGCAGTTTCGTAGGCAGCGGCTACACCTTC. Protein: CASSFVGSGYTF.

V gene TRBV6-1 combines with J gene TRBJ2-1; no definite D call. V dropped 3 bases and J dropped 8 bases, with 5 bases sitting between them. The CDR3 consists of 11 residues. Germline V gene data show CDR1 as MNHNS and CDR2 as SASEGT. The CDR3 sequence: CASSDWDEQFF. In nucleotides, the CDR3 is TGTGCCAGCAGTGATTGGGATGAGCAGTTCTTC.

The gene calls are TRBV7-9 and TRBJ2-3; 8 bases align to TRBD2. The CDR3 spans 15 residues. Per germline, CDR1 SEHNR and CDR2 FQNEAQ (reference sequence). V gave up 5 bases and J gave up 4 bases; unmatched junction bases: 8. CDR3 nucleotides: TGTGCCAGCAGCGTAGGAGCGGGAGTAGCAGATACGCAGTATTTT. Its translation: CASSVGAGVADTQYF.

This clone was observed a handful of times. The rearrangement uses TRBV30 and TRBJ2-1, with 8 bases lining up with TRBD1. Germline trimming cut 0 bases from V and 8 bases from J; bases unmatched to any gene: 6. Germline CDR1 is GTSNPN and CDR2 is SVGIG (reference sequence). The CDR3 has 14 residues. The CDR3 sequence is CAWSVAGGRDEQFF. CDR3 bases: TGTGCCTGGAGTGTCGCAGGGGGCAGGGATGAGCAGTTCTTC. Using reference TRBV30 and TRBJ2-1 for the parts outside the CDR3, the full variable domain is SQTIHQWPATLVQPVGSPLSLECTVEGTSNPNLYWYRQAAGRGLQLLFYSVGIGQISSEVPQNLSASRPQDRQFILSSKKLLLSDSGFYLCAWSVAGGRDEQFFGPGTRLTVL.

This clone was picked up one time. The J gene is TRBJ2-1, the V gene TRBV24-1; no definite D call. Germline CDR1 is KGHDR and CDR2 is SFDVKD. The V gene lost 4 bases and the J gene lost 8 bases, with 14 bases spanning the gap. CDR3 length: 14 amino acids. CDR3 sequence: CATSDLGTDHEQFF. DNA of the CDR3: TGTGCCACCAGTGACCTCGGTACTGATCATGAGCAGTTCTTC.

This clone showed up just once. The rearrangement links TRBV24-1 to TRBJ2-1; D assignment may be TRBD1 or TRBD2 (7 bases each). Germline V gene lookup returns CDR1 KGHDR and CDR2 SFDVKD. The CDR3 spans 14 residues. Between the trimmed V and J ends, which lost 11 bases and 0 bases, there was a span of 13 bases. CDR3 region: CAIGGGSSYNEQFF. CDR3 bases: TGTGCCATAGGGGGCGGGAGCTCCTACAATGAGCAGTTCTTC.

As for this clone: Other DNA sequences in the same sample also yield this CDR3. V and J are TRBV30 and TRBJ2-7; D is unresolved. The CDR3 is made up of 12 amino acids. CDR1 GTSNPN and CDR2 SVGIG come from the germline V gene (reference sequence). V shed 0 bases and J shed 4 bases, with 7 bases lying between them. The DNA for the CDR3 is TGTGCCTGGAGTGTACTGGGTTACGAGCAGTACTTC. It translates to CAWSVLGYEQYF. Filled out from reference TRBV30 and TRBJ2-7, the complete variable domain reads SQTIHQWPATLVQPVGSPLSLECTVEGTSNPNLYWYRQAAGRGLQLLFYSVGIGQISSEVPQNLSASRPQDRQFILSSKKLLLSDSGFYLCAWSVLGYEQYFGPGTRLTVT.

The chain links TRBV30 to TRBJ1-4, with unresolved D. Deletions cut 0 bases from V and 2 bases from J, with 7 bases between. This CDR3 is 14 amino acids long. The V gene's germline CDR1 is GTSNPN and CDR2 SVGIG (reference sequence). The CDR3: CAWSVPGTNEKLFF. Written as DNA, the CDR3 is TGTGCCTGGAGTGTACCGGGGACTAATGAAAAACTGTTTTTT.

This sequence joins TRBV27 and TRBJ1-6; D is possibly TRBD1 (5 bases). The CDR3 contains 12 residues. Trimming removed 7 bases at V and 12 bases at J, with 13 bases between. Per germline, CDR1 MNHEY and CDR2 SMNVEV (reference sequence). CDR3 nucleotide sequence: TGTGCCAGCACCTTGGGGGGGTTACCCCTCCACTTT. Protein product: CASTLGGLPLHF.

This chain uses TRBV7-9 with TRBJ1-6; D remains ambiguous. Germline lookup yields CDR1 SEHNR and CDR2 FQNEAQ (reference sequence). The ends were cut back, 6 bases at V and 7 bases at J, with 13 bases in the middle. This CDR3 is built from 14 residues. CDR3 loop: CASRSGWANSPLHF. CDR3 DNA sequence: TGTGCCAGCAGGTCAGGTTGGGCAAATTCACCCCTCCACTTT. The complete variable domain, with remaining parts taken from reference TRBV7-9 and TRBJ1-6, reads DTGVSQNPRHKITKRGQNVTFRCDPISEHNRLYWYRQTLGQGPEFLTYFQNEAQLEKSRLLSDRFSAERPKGSFSTLEIQRTEQGDSAMYLCASRSGWANSPLHFGNGTRLTVT.

CDR3 sequence: CASGGGGDYEQYF. The CDR3 DNA reads TGTGCCAGCGGCGGCGGAGGGGATTACGAGCAGTACTTC. The chain has TRBV19 and TRBJ2-7; D might be TRBD2 (6 bases). Trimming stripped 9 bases from V and 4 bases from J, with 16 bases between. The CDR3 has 13 amino acids. Germline V gene data show CDR1 as LNHDA and CDR2 as SQIVND (reference sequence).

The CDR3 nucleotides read TGTGCCAGCTGGACAGGGGGGGAGACCCAGTACTTC. The encoded protein is CASWTGGETQYF. The chain recombines TRBV27 with TRBJ2-5; 10 bases line up with TRBD1. The germline V gene encodes CDR1 MNHEY and CDR2 SMNVEV (reference sequence). CDR3 size: 12 residues. The V gene end was trimmed by 8 bases and the J gene end by 5 bases; junction bases not matched to a gene: 2.

The chain links TRBV7-9 to TRBJ2-7, with D perhaps matching TRBD2 (5 bases). Germline loops: CDR1 SEHNR, CDR2 FQNEAQ (reference sequence). This CDR3 has 17 amino acids. Trimming took 5 bases from V and 3 from J, leaving 23 bases between them. The CDR3 spells CASSPPRRLALIYEQYF. The CDR3 nucleotides read TGTGCCAGCAGCCCGCCCCGGCGGCTAGCTTTAATCTACGAGCAGTACTTC.

This sequence joins TRBV30 and TRBJ2-3; D is uncertain. Germline V CDR1 and CDR2: GTSNPN, SVGIG (reference sequence). The CDR3 runs to 12 residues. Trimming cost V 0 bases and J 6 bases, with 7 bases left between them. CDR3 amino acids: CAWSVLSDTQYF. The CDR3 DNA reads TGTGCCTGGAGTGTACTGTCGGATACGCAGTATTTT.

This chain connects TRBV7-8 to TRBJ1-2, with 7 bases lining up with TRBD1. V dropped 5 bases and J dropped 5; count of bases not matched to a gene: 5. Germline CDR1 reads SGHVS; CDR2 reads FQNEAQ. This CDR3 is 13 amino acids long. The CDR3 here is CASSAGTEYGYTF. The CDR3 bases are TGTGCCAGCAGCGCCGGGACAGAGTATGGCTACACCTTC.

The rearrangement uses TRBV28 and TRBJ1-5; D unclear. Germline V CDR1 and CDR2: MDHEN, SYDVKM. V shed 5 bases and J shed 4 bases, with 6 bases lying between them. The CDR3 consists of 12 residues. The CDR3 sequence is CASSDVNQPQHF. The CDR3, as DNA: TGTGCCAGCAGTGATGTAAATCAGCCCCAGCATTTT.

This clone was counted a single time. The chain combines TRBV6-5 with TRBJ2-5; perhaps TRBD2 as D (5 bases). The CDR3 extends over 14 amino acids. Germline loops: CDR1 MNHEY, CDR2 SVGAGI. V was cut by 10 bases and J by 0 bases, with 15 bases left in between. The CDR3 DNA reads as TGTGCCACGGGGATAACCCCCGACCAAGAGACCCAGTACTTC. As protein: CATGITPDQETQYF.

This chain connects TRBV28 to TRBJ2-3; D is undetermined. Trimming took off 7 bases at V and 6 bases at J, with 8 bases between the two ends. CDR1 MDHEN and CDR2 SYDVKM come from the germline V gene. This CDR3 spans 11 amino acids. CDR3 in amino acids: CASIDGDTQYF. The CDR3 DNA follows: TGTGCCAGCATCGATGGGGATACGCAGTATTTT.

V and J are TRBV30 and TRBJ1-1; 7 positions agree with TRBD1. Germline CDR1 is GTSNPN and CDR2 is SVGIG (reference sequence). The CDR3 loop spans 15 amino acids. Germline trimming cut 2 bases from V and 1 base from J; bases unmatched to any gene: 7. CDR3 DNA sequence: TGTGCCTGGAGTCCACCGGACAGGCCGAACACTGAAGCTTTCTTT. This sequence encodes CAWSPPDRPNTEAFF.

J is TRBJ1-2 and V is TRBV28; perhaps TRBD1 as D (6 bases). Trimming cost V 6 bases and J 5 bases, with 22 bases left between them. Germline CDR1 MDHEN, CDR2 SYDVKM. The CDR3 contains 16 residues. The CDR3 DNA reads TGTGCCAGCAGAATTAGCGGGGGGCGCGCCACTTATGGCTACACCTTC. Protein: CASRISGGRATYGYTF.